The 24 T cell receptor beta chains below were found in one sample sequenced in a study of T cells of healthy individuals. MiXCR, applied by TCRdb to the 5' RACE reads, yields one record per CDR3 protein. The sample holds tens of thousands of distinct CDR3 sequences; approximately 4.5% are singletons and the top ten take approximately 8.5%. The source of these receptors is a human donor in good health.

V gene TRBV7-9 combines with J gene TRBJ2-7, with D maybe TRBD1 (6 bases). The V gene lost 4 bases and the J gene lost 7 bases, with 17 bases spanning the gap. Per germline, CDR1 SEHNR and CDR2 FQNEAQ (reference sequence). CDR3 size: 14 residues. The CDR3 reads CASSSTNDRREQYF. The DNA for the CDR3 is TGTGCCAGCAGCTCAACAAACGACAGGAGGGAGCAGTACTTC. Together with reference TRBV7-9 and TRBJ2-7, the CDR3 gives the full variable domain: DTGVSQNPRHKITKRGQNVTFRCDPISEHNRLYWYRQTLGQGPEFLTYFQNEAQLEKSRLLSDRFSAERPKGSFSTLEIQRTEQGDSAMYLCASSSTNDRREQYFGPGTRLTVT.

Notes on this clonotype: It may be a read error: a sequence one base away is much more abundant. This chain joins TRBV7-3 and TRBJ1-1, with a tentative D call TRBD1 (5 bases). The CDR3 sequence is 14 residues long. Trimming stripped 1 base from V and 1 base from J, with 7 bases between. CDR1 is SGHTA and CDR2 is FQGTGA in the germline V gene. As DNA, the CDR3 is TGTGCCAGCAGCTTAAACGGACAGAACACTGAAGCTTTCTTT. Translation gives CASSLNGQNTEAFF.

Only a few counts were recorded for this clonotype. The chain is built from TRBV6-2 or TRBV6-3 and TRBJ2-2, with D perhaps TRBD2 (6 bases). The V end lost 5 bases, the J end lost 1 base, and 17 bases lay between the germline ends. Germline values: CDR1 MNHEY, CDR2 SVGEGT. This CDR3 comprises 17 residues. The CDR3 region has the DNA TGTGCCAGCAGTCCCTTCCTTAGGGACTGGAACACCGGGGAGCTGTTTTTT. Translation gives CASSPFLRDWNTGELFF.

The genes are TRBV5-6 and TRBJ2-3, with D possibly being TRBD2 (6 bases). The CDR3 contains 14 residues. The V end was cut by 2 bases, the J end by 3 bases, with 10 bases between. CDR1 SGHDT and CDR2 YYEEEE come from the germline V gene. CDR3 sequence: CASSFLSGTDTQYF. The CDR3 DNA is TGTGCCAGCAGCTTCCTGAGCGGGACAGATACGCAGTATTTT.

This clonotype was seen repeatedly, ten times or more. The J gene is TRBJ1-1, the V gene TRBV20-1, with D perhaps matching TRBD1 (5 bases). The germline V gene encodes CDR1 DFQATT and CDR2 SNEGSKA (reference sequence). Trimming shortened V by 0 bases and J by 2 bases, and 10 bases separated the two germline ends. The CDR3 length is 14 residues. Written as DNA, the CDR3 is TGCAGTGCTAGAGATCTGGGACGTAACACTGAAGCTTTCTTT. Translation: CSARDLGRNTEAFF.

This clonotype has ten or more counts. In DNA, the CDR3 is TGCAGTGCTAGAGGGGCTAGCGGGGAAACCTACAATGAGCAGTTCTTC. It encodes CSARGASGETYNEQFF. The rearrangement uses TRBV20-1 and TRBJ2-1, with TRBD2 matching over 9 bases. This CDR3 is 16 amino acids long. Germline CDR1 DFQATT, CDR2 SNEGSKA (reference sequence). The junction had 6 bases not matched to a gene; V was cut back by 1 base and J by 2 bases.

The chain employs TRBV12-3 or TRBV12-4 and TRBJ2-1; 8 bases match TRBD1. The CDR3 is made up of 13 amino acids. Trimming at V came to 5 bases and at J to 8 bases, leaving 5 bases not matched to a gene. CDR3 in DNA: TGTGCCAGCAGTGAGGACAGGGTCCATGAGCAGTTCTTC. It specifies CASSEDRVHEQFF.

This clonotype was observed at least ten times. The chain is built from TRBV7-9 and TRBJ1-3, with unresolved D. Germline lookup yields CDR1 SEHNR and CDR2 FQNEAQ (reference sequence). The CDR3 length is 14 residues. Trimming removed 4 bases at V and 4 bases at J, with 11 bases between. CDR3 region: CASSWMGGGNTIYF. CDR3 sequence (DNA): TGTGCCAGCAGCTGGATGGGCGGCGGAAACACCATATATTTT.

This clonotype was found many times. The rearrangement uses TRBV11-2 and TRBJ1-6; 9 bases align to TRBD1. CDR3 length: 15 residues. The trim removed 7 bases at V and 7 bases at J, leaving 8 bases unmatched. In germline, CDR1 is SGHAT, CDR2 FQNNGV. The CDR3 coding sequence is TGTGCCAGCAATCTACAGGGGGCAGGGAATTCACCCCTCCACTTT. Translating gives CASNLQGAGNSPLHF.

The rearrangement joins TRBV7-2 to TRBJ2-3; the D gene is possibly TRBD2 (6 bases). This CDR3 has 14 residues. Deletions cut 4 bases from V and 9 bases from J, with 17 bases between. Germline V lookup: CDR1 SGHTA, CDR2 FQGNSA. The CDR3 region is CASSSGTGAETQYF. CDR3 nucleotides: TGTGCCAGCAGCTCTGGGACTGGCGCCGAGACGCAGTATTTT.

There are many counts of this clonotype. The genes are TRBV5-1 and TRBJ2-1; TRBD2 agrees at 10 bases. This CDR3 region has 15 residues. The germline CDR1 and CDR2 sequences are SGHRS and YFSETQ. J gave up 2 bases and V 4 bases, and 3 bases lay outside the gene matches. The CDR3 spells CASSPSGGPYNEQFF. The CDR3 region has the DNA TGCGCCAGCAGCCCTAGCGGGGGCCCCTACAATGAGCAGTTCTTC.

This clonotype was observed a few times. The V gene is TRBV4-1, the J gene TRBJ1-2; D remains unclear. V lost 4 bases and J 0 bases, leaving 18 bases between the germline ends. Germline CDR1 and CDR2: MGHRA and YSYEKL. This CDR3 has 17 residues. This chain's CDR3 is CASSPAYGSTPNYGYTF. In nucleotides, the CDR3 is TGCGCCAGCAGCCCGGCGTACGGGTCAACCCCTAACTATGGCTACACCTTC.

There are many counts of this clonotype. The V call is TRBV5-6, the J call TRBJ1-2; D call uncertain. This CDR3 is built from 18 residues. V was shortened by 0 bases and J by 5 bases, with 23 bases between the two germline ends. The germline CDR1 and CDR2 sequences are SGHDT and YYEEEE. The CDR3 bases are TGTGCCAGCAGCTTGGCCGCCGCCGGCGGGCAACGAGGGTATGGCTACACCTTC. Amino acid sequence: CASSLAAAGGQRGYGYTF.

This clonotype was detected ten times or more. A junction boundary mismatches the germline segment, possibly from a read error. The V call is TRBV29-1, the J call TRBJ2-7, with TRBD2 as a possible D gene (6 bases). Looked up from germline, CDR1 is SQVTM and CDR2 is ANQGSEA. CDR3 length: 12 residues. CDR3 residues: CSVRRGSYEQYF. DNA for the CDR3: TGCAGCGTCCGGAGGGGCTCCTATGAGCAGTACTTC.

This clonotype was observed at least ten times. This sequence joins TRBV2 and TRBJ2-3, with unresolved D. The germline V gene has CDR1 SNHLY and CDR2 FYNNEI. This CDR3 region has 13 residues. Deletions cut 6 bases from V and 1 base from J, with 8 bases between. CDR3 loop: CASSGRRTDTQYF. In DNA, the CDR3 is TGTGCCAGCAGCGGGCGTCGCACAGATACGCAGTATTTT.

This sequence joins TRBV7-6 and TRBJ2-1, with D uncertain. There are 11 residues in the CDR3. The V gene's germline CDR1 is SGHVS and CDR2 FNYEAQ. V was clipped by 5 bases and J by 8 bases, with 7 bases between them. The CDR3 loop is CASSQRDEQFF. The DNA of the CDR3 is TGTGCCAGCAGCCAAAGGGATGAGCAGTTCTTC.

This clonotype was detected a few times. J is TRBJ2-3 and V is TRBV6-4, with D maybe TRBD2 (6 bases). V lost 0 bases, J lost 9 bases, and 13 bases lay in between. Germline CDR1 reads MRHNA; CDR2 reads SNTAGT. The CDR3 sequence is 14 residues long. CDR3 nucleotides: TGTGCCAGCAGTGACTCGCGGGGCCGAGGGACGCAGTATTTT. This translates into CASSDSRGRGTQYF.

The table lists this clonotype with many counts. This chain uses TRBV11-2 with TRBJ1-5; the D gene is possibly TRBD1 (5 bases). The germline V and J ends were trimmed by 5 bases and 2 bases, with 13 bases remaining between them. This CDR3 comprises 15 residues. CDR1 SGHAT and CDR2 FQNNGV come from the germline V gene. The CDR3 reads CASSPQGLGNQPQHF. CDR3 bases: TGTGCCAGCAGCCCTCAGGGACTCGGCAATCAGCCCCAGCATTTT.

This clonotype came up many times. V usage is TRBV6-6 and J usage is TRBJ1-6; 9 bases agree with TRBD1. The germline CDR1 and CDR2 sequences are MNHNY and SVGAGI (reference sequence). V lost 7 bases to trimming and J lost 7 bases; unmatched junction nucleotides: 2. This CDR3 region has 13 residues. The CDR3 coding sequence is TGTGCCAGCAAAGGACAGGGGAATTCACCCCTCCACTTT. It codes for CASKGQGNSPLHF.

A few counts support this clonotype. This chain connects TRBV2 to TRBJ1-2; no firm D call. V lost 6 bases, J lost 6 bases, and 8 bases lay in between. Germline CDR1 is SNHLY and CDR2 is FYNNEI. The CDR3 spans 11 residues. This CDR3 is CASRDLNGYTF. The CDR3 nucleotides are TGTGCCAGCAGGGATTTAAATGGCTACACCTTC. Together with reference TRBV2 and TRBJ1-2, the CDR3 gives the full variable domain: EPEVTQTPSHQVTQMGQEVILRCVPISNHLYFYWYRQILGQKVEFLVSFYNNEISEKSEIFDDQFSVERPDGSNFTLKIRSTKLEDSAMYFCASRDLNGYTFGSGTRLTVV.

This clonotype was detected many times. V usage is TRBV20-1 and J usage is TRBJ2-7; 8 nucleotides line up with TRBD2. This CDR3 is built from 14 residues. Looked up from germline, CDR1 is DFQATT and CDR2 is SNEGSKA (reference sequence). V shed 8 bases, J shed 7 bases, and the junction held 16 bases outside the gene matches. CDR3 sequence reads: CSTPRGTSGGEQYF. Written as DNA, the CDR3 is TGCAGTACGCCCCGGGGAACTAGCGGAGGGGAGCAGTACTTC.

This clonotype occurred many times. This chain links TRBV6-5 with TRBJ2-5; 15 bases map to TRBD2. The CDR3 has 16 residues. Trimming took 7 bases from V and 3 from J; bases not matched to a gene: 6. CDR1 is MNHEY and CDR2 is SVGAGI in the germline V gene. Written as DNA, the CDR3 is TGTGCCAGCAAAGGACTAGCGGGAGGGGGAGAAGAGACCCAGTACTTC. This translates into CASKGLAGGGEETQYF.

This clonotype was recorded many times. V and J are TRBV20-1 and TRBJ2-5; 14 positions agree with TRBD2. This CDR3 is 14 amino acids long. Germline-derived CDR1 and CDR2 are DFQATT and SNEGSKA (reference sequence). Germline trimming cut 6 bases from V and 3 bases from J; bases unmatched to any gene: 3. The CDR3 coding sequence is TGCAGTGCGACGGGACTAGCGGGAGAAGAGACCCAGTACTTC. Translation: CSATGLAGEETQYF.

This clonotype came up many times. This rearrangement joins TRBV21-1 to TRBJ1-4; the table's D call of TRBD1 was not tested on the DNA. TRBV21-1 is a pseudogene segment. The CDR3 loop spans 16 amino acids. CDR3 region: CASSIGRQATNEKLFF. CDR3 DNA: TGTGCCAGCAGTATAGGGCGCCAAGCAACTAATGAAAAACTGTTTTTT.